The source of this T cell receptor beta chain is a study of shared clonotypes between healthy human individuals. The study's findings and limits: Naive CD4 clonotypes overlapped across several donors at roughly 5%. Among donors, clonotype sharing was expected to be affected by sequencing depth. Generally, naive subsets (rather than memory subsets) showed larger estimated richness.

For this clone: The antigen remains unidentified.

This CDR3 is built from 16 residues. CDR1 and CDR2 from the germline V gene are SGHAT and FQNNGV. The germline V and J ends were trimmed by 7 bases and 4 bases, with 19 bases remaining between them. Naive CD8 cells lacked CD45RO and underwent positive selection for CCR7, leaving out terminally differentiated effector memory CD45RA+ cells. Profiled with immunoSEQ multiplex PCR; TCRdb holds only in-frame clones, not every one. The profile covers around 2,000,000 clones, with approximately 94% appearing a single time and 1.5% to 2% taken by the ten largest. The receptor's source is a man younger than 35 in good health. Some clones in this sample may be carry-over from other donors' samples. The J gene is TRBJ2-2, the V gene TRBV11-2; D is unclear. Material for sequencing was naive CD8+ T cells from PBMCs. Written as DNA, the CDR3 is TGTGCCAGCACCCTCAAGGACCGCCATGGCACCGGGGAGCTGTTTTTT. It encodes CASTLKDRHGTGELFF.